The sequence of this T cell receptor (beta chain) was determined in a study of blood T cell repertoires in COVID-19. Study information: The origin of the acute and convalescent COVID-19 samples was the United States, Italy and Spain. T cells, B-cell-depleted T cells, or PBMCs supplied cDNA or gDNA.

CDR3 length: 15 residues. Germline CDR1 and CDR2: KGHSH and LQKENI. Trimming took 3 bases from V and 7 from J; bases not matched to a gene: 9. As processed by the authors: Estimation of nucleated cell counts relied on the amplification of reference gene primers. Assay used: immunoSEQ multiplex PCR; TCRdb lists only in-frame clones, some missing. V and J calls and clone size are those listed in that table; D and trimming were worked out from the DNA. Seen here are 45,000 to 60,000 clones, around four fifths observed once, and the top ten hold 1.5% to 2%. Sequenced material: peripheral blood. J is TRBJ1-5 and V is TRBV18, with 7 bases identical to TRBD1. The receptor was isolated from a woman in her sixties or seventies with acute or convalescent COVID-19. CDR3 loop: CASSPYRGSGQPQHF. The CDR3 coding sequence is TGTGCCAGCTCACCTTACAGGGGCTCTGGGCAGCCCCAGCATTTT.